The present TCR beta chain was sequenced within a study of regulatory T cells in long-lasting Graves disease. Arm-PCR with iRepertoire HTBI primers amplified the CDR3 regions for these TCR beta libraries. TCRdb itself ran the multiplex PCR reads through MiXCR, one entry per CDR3 protein. The sample records more than 400,000 distinct CDR3 sequences, around 15% being singletons. This clonotype was seen many times. Noted time point: newly diagnosed GD, antithyroid drugs for less than 3 months. Extracted RNA from PBMCs served as the source of the TCR library. In germline, CDR1 is SNHLY, CDR2 FYNNEI. CDR3 length: 14 residues. The V end lost 4 bases, the J end lost 6 bases, and 16 bases lay between the germline ends. These data also formed part of another study, on T cells in Graves' hyperthyroidism and ophthalmopathy.

This TCR came from a man aged 35 to 55 with Graves disease. The source material was peripheral blood mononuclear cells (PBMCs), sampled at new diagnosis, from a patient treated with antithyroid drugs. This rearrangement joins TRBV2 to TRBJ2-7; possibly TRBD1 for D (5 bases). The CDR3 DNA reads TGTGCCAGCAGTGCTAGGGCCCTCCAGGGCGAGCAGTACTTC. Protein: CASSARALQGEQYF.